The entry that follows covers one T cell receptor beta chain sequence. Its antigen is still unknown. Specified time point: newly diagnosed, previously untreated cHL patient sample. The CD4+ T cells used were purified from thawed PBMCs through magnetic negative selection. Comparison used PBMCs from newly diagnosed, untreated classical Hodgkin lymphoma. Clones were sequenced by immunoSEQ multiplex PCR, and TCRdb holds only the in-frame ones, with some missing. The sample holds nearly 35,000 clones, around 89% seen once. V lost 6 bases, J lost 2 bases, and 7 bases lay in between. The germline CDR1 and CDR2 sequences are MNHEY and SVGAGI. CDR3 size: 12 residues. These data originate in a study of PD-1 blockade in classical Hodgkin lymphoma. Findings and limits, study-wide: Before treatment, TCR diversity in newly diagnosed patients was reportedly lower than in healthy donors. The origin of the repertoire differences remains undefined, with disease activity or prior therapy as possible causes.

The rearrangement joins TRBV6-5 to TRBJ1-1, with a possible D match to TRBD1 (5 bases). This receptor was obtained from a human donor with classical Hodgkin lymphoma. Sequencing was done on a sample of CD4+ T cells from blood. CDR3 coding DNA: TGTGCCAGCAGGAGGGGAAACACTGAAGCTTTCTTT. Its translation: CASRRGNTEAFF.